A single sample gave rise to the 5 T cell receptor beta chains below, sequenced in a study of vaccination and CD4 T cells after COVID-19. These receptors have no identified antigens. The treatment here: roughly ten-day PBMC culture with coronavirus spike peptide pools or control peptides (ViraFEST assay). Ahead of the COVID-19 pandemic (2011-2018), the CD4+ T cells of the unexposed donor were collected. Sequencing of cultured CD4+ T cell DNA used the Oncomine TCR Beta short-read assay. Researchers extracted genomic DNA from CD4+ T cells that had been cultured. TCRdb ran MiXCR on the PCR reads and lists one entry per CDR3 protein. In the table there are approximately 9,000 distinct CDR3 sequences, 34% of which are singletons. Sample: CD4+ T cells from blood, cultured in vitro. The receptor set was obtained from a human donor in good health.

The J gene is TRBJ1-5, the V gene TRBV6-5; TRBD1 agrees at 9 bases. The CDR3 is 15 residues long. Germline-derived CDR1 and CDR2 are MNHEY and SVGAGI. The ends lost 4 bases at V and 8 bases at J; junction bases unmatched: 9. CDR3 in amino acids: CASSSPGQGGKPQHF. For the CDR3, the DNA is TGTGCCAGCAGTTCCCCGGGACAGGGAGGGAAGCCCCAGCATTTT.

The V and J genes are TRBV7-9 and TRBJ2-2, with D possibly being TRBD1 or TRBD2 (5 bases each). The CDR3 extends over 13 amino acids. V lost 6 bases to trimming and J lost 4 bases, with 9 bases between them. In germline, CDR1 is SEHNR, CDR2 FQNEAQ (reference sequence). The CDR3 sequence is CASSRDGTGELFF. DNA of the CDR3: TGTGCCAGCAGTCGGGACGGCACCGGGGAGCTGTTTTTT.

This clonotype was seen only a few times. The CDR3 region is CATSESTTGELFF. The CDR3 DNA is TGTGCCACTTCAGAGTCCACCACCGGGGAGCTGTTTTTT. The J gene is TRBJ2-2, the V gene TRBV28, with D unresolved. The CDR3 length is 13 residues. V lost 10 bases to trimming and J lost 4 bases, with 13 bases between them. CDR1 is MDHEN and CDR2 is SYDVKM in the germline V gene.

This clonotype was picked up a small number of times. The chain recombines TRBV6-5 with TRBJ2-3; no reliable D call. With 1 base removed from V and 8 bases from J, the gap between germline ends came to 10 bases. Germline V CDR1 and CDR2: MNHEY, SVGAGI. The length of the CDR3 is 13 residues. CDR3 residues: CASSYFGMGTQYF. CDR3 in DNA: TGTGCCAGCAGTTACTTCGGTATGGGTACGCAGTATTTT.

V usage is TRBV18 and J usage is TRBJ2-5; 11 bases match TRBD1. The CDR3 sequence is 16 residues long. Unmatched junction bases numbered 12, after V lost 0 bases and J lost 12 bases. Germline CDR1 is KGHSH and CDR2 is LQKENI. CDR3 region: CASSPPLRTGGADKYF. CDR3 sequence (DNA): TGTGCCAGCTCACCACCGTTAAGGACAGGGGGCGCTGACAAGTACTTC.